The entry below describes one T cell receptor (beta chain). Its recognized antigen is unknown. Per-base qualities were not stored, and no clone one base away is much larger. TCR cDNA was synthesized by 5'RACE template switching, through which a universal primer site and unique molecular identifiers were introduced. Priming of cDNA synthesis was performed from both the TCR alpha and TCR beta constant segments. Two PCR steps were used to amplify libraries, with sample barcodes and sequencing adapters being added in the second step. Sequencing of libraries was performed on Illumina HiSeq 2500 (2x100 bp) or NovaSeq (2x150 bp). From the authors' description of their analysis: Reads were demultiplexed and collapsed into UMI consensus sequences with MIGEC, and V(D)J alignment was performed with MiXCR. Vaccine-responding clonotypes were identified with edgeR using replicate PBMC samples, with FDR below 0.01 and a log2 fold change above 5 up to day 15 being required. Each bulk clonotype was labeled CD4 or CD8 based on which sequenced repertoire, CD4 or CD8, contained the clonotype at higher abundance. TCRdb passed the public sequencing reads through fastp at Q25 and MiXCR, retaining productive beta sequences. Rows with one shared CDR3 protein collapse into an entry with the most common genes and DNA. These V and J calls derive from TCRdb rather than the authors' analysis. Present in this sample are about 340,000 distinct CDR3 sequences, 8.7% of which were seen just once. Of the sample, about 20% is held by the ten largest clones.

Inclusive of the bounding cysteine and phenylalanine, the CDR3 is 14 residues long. Only the CDR3 portion is preserved as DNA: 42 bases, with reading frame beginning at the first base. From a lookup of the germline V gene (reference sequence), CDR1 and CDR2 are MNHEY and SMNVEV. V loses 1 base of germline sequence and J loses 5 bases, and the interval between the two ends is 9 bases. The sample belongs to a study of T cells after yellow fever vaccination (dated by TCRdb to between 2017 and 2020). General notes on the study: Libraries from fractions with low cell numbers were prepared with the SMART-Seq v4 Ultra Low Input RNA kit. Bulk TCR alpha and beta repertoires were sequenced longitudinally to track T-cell clones before and after primary and booster YFV17D yellow fever vaccination. Two healthy male donors, one aged 18 to 30 and one aged 30 to 39 years, were included in the cohort. Bulk PBMC replicates and cell subsets were isolated from blood drawn at multiple timepoints before and after both primary and secondary immunization. Overall results and qualifications from the work: Most clones expanded after primary vaccination (around 96% of CD4 and roughly 88% of CD8) were re-detected after the booster, suggesting that broad memory maintenance occurred. Compared with the primary T-cell response, the secondary T-cell response was faster but weaker, reaching its peak on day 5 rather than on day 15. Because abundant contaminating clonotypes from the bulk population could be contained in FACS-sorted repertoires, computational filtering was required. Because the study included only a couple of donors, the extent to which the findings can be generalized is limited. A small fraction of clonotypes showed up in both the CD4 and CD8 compartments, probably as a result of convergent recombination.

The treatment or condition label, read with the paper, signifies: live attenuated yellow fever vaccine strain. At each blood-draw timepoint, two biological replicates of bulk PBMCs were collected. A standard Ficoll-Paque protocol was used to isolate PBMCs from peripheral blood. TriZol was used to extract RNA from bulk PBMCs, CD4 and CD8 fractions, and dextramer-positive and dextramer-negative fractions. The sequence came from a man aged 18 to 35 who received the YFV17D yellow fever vaccine. Recombination linked TRBV27 to TRBJ2-1, with no D gene named confidently. The material was PBMCs, obtained on the day of the first yellow fever vaccination. The nucleotide sequence reads as follows: TGTGCCAGCAGTTTATATCTCGGAAACAATGAGCAGTTCTTC. This encodes CASSLYLGNNEQFF.